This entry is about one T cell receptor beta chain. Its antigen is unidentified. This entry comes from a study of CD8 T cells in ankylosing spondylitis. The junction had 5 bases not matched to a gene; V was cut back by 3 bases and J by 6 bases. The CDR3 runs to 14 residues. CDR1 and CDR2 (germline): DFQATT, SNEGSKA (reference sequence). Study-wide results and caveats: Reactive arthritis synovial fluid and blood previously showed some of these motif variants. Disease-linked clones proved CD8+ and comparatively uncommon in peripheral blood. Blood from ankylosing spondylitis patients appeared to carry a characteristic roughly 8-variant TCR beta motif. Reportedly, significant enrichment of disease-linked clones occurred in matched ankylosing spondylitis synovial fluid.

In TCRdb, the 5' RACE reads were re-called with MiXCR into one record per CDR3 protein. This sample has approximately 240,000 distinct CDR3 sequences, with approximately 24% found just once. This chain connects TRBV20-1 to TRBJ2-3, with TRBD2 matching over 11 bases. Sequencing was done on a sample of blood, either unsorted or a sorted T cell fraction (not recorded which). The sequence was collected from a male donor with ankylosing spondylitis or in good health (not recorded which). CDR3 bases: TGCAGTGCTAGTTCTAGCGGGGGGACCGATACGCAGTATTTT. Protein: CSASSSGGTDTQYF.